This T cell receptor beta chain was found in a study of OX40 agonist ivuxolimab in advanced cancers. Study in general: An agonistic human IgG2 monoclonal antibody against OX40 (CD134) was given. Enrollees could have had prior anti-PD-1, anti-PD-L1 or anti-CTLA-4 therapy, which roughly 40% had received.

This clone occurred a few times. Its antigen is undetermined. Germline V gene data show CDR1 as SNHLY and CDR2 as FYNNEI. This CDR3 contains 12 residues. Trimming at V came to 8 bases and at J to 13 bases, leaving 7 bases not matched to a gene. The assay was immunoSEQ multiplex PCR, and TCRdb's table has in-frame clones only and misses some. The sample consists of roughly 80,000 clones, 86% of them appearing once. General study findings and limits: People who partly responded at 0.1-3.0 mg/kg had some of the least clonal expansion seen. Mean expanded clone counts were higher in CD8+ than CD4+ T cells.

The source was CD4+ or CD8+ T cells sorted from blood, collected in a trial of the OX40 agonist ivuxolimab. The clonotype comes from an adult with an advanced solid tumor such as melanoma, head and neck, liver or kidney cancer. This chain connects TRBV2 to TRBJ2-1; 11 nucleotides align to TRBD1. The CDR3 DNA reads TGTGCCAGCGAGGGACAGGGGGTTAAACAGTTCTTC. This encodes CASEGQGVKQFF. The full variable domain, rest sourced from reference TRBV2 and TRBJ2-1, is EPEVTQTPSHQVTQMGQEVILRCVPISNHLYFYWYRQILGQKVEFLVSFYNNEISEKSEIFDDQFSVERPDGSNFTLKIRSTKLEDSAMYFCASEGQGVKQFFGPGTRLTVL.